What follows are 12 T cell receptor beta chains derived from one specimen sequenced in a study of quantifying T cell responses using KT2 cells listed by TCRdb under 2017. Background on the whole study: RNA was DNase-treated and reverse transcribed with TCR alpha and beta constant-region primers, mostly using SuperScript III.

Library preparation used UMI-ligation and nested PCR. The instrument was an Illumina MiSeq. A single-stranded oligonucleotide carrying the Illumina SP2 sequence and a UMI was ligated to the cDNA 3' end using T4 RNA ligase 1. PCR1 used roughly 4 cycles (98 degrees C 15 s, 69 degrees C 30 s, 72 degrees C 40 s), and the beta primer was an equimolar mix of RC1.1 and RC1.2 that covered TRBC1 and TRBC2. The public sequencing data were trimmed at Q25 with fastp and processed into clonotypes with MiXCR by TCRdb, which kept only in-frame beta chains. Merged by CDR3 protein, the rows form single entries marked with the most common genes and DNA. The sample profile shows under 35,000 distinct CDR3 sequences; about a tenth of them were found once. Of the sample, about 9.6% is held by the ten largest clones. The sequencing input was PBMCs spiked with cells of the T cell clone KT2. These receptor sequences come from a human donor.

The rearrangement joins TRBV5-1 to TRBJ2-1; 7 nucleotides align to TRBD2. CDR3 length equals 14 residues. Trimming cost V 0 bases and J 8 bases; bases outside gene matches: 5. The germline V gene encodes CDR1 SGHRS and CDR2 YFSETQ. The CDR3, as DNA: TGCGCCAGCAGCTTGGTAGCGGGTGACGATGAGCAGTTCTTC. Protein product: CASSLVAGDDEQFF.

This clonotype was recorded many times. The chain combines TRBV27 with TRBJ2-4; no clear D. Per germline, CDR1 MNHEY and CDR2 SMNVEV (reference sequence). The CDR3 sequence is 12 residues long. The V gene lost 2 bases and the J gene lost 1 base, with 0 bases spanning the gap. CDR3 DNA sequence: TGTGCCAGCAGTTTAGCCAAAAACATTCAGTACTTC. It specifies CASSLAKNIQYF.

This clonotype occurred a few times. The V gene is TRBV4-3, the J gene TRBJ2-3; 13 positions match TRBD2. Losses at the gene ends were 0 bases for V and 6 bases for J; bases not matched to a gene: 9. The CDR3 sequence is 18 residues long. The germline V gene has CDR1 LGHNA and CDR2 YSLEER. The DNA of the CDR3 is TGCGCCAGCAGCCAAGACGGGACTAGCGGGACGGCATCGGATACGCAGTATTTT. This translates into CASSQDGTSGTASDTQYF.

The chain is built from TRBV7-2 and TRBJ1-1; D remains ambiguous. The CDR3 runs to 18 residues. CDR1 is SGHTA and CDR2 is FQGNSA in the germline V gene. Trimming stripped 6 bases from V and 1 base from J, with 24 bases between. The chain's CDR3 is CASSRIRPRQNQNTEAFF. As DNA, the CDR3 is TGTGCCAGCAGTCGAATCCGGCCCCGGCAGAACCAGAACACTGAAGCTTTCTTT. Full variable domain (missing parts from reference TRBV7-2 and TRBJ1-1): GAGVSQSPSNKVTEKGKDVELRCDPISGHTALYWYRQSLGQGLEFLIYFQGNSAPDKSGLPSDRFSAERTGGSVSTLTIQRTQQEDSAVYLCASSRIRPRQNQNTEAFFGQGTRLTVV.

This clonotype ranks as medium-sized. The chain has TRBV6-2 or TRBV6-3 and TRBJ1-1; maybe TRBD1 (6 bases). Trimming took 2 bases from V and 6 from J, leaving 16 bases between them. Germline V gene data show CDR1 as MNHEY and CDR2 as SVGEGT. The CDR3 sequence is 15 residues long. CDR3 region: CASSYDGGLGAEAFF. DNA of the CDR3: TGTGCCAGCAGTTACGACGGGGGGCTGGGAGCTGAAGCTTTCTTT.

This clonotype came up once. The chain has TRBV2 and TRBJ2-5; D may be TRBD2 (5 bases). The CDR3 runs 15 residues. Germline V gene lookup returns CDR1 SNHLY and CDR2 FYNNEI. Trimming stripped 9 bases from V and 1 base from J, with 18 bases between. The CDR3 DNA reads TGTGCCAGTACTAGATTGCGGGTTTCCCAAGAGACCCAGTACTTC. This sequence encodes CASTRLRVSQETQYF.

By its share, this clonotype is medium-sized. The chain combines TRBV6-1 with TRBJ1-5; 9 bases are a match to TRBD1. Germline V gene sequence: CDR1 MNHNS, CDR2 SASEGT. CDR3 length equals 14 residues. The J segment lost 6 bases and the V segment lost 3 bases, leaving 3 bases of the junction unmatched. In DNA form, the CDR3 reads TGTGCCAGCAGTGATGTACAGGGGGCTCAGCCCCAGCATTTT. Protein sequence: CASSDVQGAQPQHF.

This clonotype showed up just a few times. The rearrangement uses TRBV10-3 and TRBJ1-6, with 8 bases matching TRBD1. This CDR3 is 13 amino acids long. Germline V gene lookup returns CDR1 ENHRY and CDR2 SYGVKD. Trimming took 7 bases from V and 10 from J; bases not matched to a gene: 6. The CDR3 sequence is CAITDRGDSPLHF. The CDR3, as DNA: TGTGCCATCACCGACAGGGGAGACTCACCCCTCCACTTT.

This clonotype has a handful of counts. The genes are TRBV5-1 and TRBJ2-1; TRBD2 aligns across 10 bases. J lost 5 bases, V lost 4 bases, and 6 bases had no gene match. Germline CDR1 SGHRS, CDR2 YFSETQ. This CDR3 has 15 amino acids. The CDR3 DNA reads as TGCGCCAGCAGCCCAGCGGGAGGGAGCAACAATGAGCAGTTCTTC. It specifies CASSPAGGSNNEQFF.

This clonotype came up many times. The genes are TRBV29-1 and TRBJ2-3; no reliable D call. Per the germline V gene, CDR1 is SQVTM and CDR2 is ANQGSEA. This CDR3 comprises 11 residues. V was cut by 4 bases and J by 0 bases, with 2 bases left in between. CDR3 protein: CSVGSTDTQYF. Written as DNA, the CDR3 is TGCAGCGTTGGGAGCACAGATACGCAGTATTTT.

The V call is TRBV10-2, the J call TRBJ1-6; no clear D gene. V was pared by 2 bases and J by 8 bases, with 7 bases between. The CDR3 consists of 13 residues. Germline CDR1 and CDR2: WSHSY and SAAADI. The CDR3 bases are TGCGCCAGCAGTGAGCCGATCGATTCACCCCTCCACTTT. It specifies CASSEPIDSPLHF.

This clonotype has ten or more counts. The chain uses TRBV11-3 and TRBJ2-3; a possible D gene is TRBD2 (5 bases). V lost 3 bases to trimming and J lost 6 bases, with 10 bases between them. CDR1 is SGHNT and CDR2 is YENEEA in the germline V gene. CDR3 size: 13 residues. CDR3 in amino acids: CASSLTREDTQYF. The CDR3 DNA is TGTGCCAGCAGCTTGACGAGGGAGGATACGCAGTATTTT.